This T cell receptor (beta chain) originates from a study of T-cell reconstitution after alpha-beta-depleted transplantation in children. As it was prepared, the TCRbeta library received unique molecular identifiers. TCRdb ran MiXCR on the PCR reads and lists one entry per CDR3 protein. The repertoire holds 300,000 to 400,000 distinct CDR3 sequences, with about 14% as singletons. The V gene's germline CDR1 is SEHNR and CDR2 FQNEAQ (reference sequence). The V end was cut by 0 bases, the J end by 6 bases, with 15 bases between. This CDR3 region has 17 residues. This clonotype occurred a few times. The clonotype comes from a human donor who donated a stem cell graft to a child with Fanconi anemia. Source: PBMCs, taken from the stem cell graft. The chain combines TRBV7-9 with TRBJ1-6; weak D call: TRBD1 (6 bases). CDR3 sequence reads: CASSLAHAGVGNSPLHF. The DNA for the CDR3 is TGTGCCAGCAGCTTAGCGCATGCAGGGGTCGGTAATTCACCCCTCCACTTT.